Sequencing of this T cell receptor (beta chain) was carried out in a study of early stage breast cancer tumors. Produced via immunoSEQ multiplex PCR; TCRdb's table is partial and in-frame only. The repertoire consists of about 30,000 clones, with around 70% occurring once and the leading ten covering 33%. The CDR3 has 15 residues. CDR1 is SGHTA, CDR2 FQGNSA, per germline. V lost 4 bases to trimming and J lost 4 bases; unmatched junction nucleotides: 3. The rearrangement uses TRBV7-2 and TRBJ2-7; TRBD2 aligns across 14 bases. The material sequenced was blood. This sequence originates from a person aged 45 to 59 with breast cancer. In DNA form, the CDR3 reads TGTGCCAGCAGCTCGGGACTAGCGGGAGTGTACGAGCAGTACTTC. Its protein product is CASSSGLAGVYEQYF.